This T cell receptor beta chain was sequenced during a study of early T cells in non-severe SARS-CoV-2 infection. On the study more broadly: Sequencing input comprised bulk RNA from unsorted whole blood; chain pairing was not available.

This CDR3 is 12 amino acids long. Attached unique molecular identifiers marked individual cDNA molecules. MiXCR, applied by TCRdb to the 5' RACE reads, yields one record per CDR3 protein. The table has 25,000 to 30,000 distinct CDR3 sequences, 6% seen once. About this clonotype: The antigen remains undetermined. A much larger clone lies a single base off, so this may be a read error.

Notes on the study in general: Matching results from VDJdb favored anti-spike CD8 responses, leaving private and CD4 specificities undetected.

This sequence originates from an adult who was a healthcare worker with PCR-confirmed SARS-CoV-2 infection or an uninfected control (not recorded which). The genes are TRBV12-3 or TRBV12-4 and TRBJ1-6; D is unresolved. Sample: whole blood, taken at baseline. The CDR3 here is CASSLGYSPLYF. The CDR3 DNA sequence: TGTGCCAGCAGTTTGGGGTACTCACCCCTCTACTTT.